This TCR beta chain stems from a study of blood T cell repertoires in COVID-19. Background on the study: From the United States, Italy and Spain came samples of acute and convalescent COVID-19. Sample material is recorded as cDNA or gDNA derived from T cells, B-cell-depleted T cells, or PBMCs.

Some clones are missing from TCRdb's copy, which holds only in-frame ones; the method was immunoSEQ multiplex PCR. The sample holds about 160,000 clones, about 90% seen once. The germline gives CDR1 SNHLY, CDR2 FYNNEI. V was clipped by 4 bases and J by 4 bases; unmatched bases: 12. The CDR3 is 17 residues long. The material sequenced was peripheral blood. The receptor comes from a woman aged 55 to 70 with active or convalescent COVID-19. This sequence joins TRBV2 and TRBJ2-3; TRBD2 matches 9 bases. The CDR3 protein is CASSVVIAGEDPDTQYF. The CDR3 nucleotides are TGTGCCAGCAGTGTGGTAATAGCGGGGGAAGACCCAGATACGCAGTATTTT.